What follows are 13 T cell receptor beta chains derived from one specimen sequenced in a study of TIL therapy for anti-PD-1-resistant metastatic lung cancer. Time point denoted: pre-treatment sample, taken before nivolumab and TIL therapy. The libraries were made with immunoSEQ v3. Profiling relied on immunoSEQ multiplex PCR, and the TCRdb table lists in-frame clones only, not all of them. The table lists about 55,000 clones, around four fifths of them singletons, with approximately 3% in the top ten. The sample in question was blood, obtained at baseline. Receptors originate from a person aged 25 to 85 with non-small cell lung cancer.

The table lists this clone with a count of one. The chain is built from TRBV7-9 and TRBJ2-5; perhaps TRBD1 as D (6 bases). V lost 2 bases, J lost 3 bases, and 7 bases lay in between. This CDR3 region has 13 residues. CDR1 SEHNR and CDR2 FQNEAQ come from the germline V gene (reference sequence). The CDR3 sequence: CASSLRTEETQYF. The DNA of the CDR3 is TGTGCCAGCAGCTTAAGGACAGAAGAGACCCAGTACTTC.

This sequence joins TRBV28 and TRBJ1-1; 7 positions match TRBD1. Germline CDR1 and CDR2: MDHEN and SYDVKM. Losses at the gene ends were 6 bases for V and 2 bases for J; bases not matched to a gene: 6. The CDR3 consists of 14 residues. CDR3 loop: CASSRRQGNTEAFF. The CDR3 DNA reads TGTGCCAGCAGCCGCCGACAGGGAAACACTGAAGCTTTCTTT.

Only a few counts were recorded for this clone. The chain has TRBV27 and TRBJ2-2; TRBD2 agrees at 14 bases. The length of the CDR3 is 20 residues. In germline, CDR1 is MNHEY, CDR2 SMNVEV (reference sequence). Trimming took 6 bases from V and 5 from J; bases not matched to a gene: 17. The CDR3, as DNA: TGTGCCAGCAGATCCCTCAGGGGACTAGCGGGGGCCCCGGGGACCGGGGAGCTGTTTTTT. This gives the protein CASRSLRGLAGAPGTGELFF.

The CDR3 spells CASSQPGHRIYEQYF. DNA for the CDR3: TGTGCCAGCAGCCAGCCGGGACACCGAATCTACGAGCAGTACTTC. The V gene is TRBV7-9, the J gene TRBJ2-7; tentatively, D is TRBD1 (6 bases). There are 15 residues in the CDR3. Trimming left V 5 bases short and J 3 bases short, with 17 bases between. Germline CDR1 and CDR2: SEHNR and FQNEAQ (reference sequence).

The chain links TRBV19 to TRBJ2-5; D gene ambiguous. Germline V gives CDR1 LNHDA, CDR2 SQIVND (reference sequence). With 4 bases removed from V and 0 bases from J, the gap between germline ends came to 6 bases. This CDR3 comprises 13 residues. Here the CDR3 DNA reads TGTGCCAGTAGTACCCCGTACCAAGAGACCCAGTACTTC. Translating gives CASSTPYQETQYF.

The chain has TRBV18 and TRBJ2-7; 9 nucleotides align to TRBD2. From germline, CDR1 is KGHSH and CDR2 LQKENI. This CDR3 is 13 amino acids long. V gave up 9 bases and J gave up 1 base; unmatched junction bases: 4. In DNA, the CDR3 is TGTGCCAGTCAGCTAGCGGGATCCTACGAGCAGTACTTC. Its protein is CASQLAGSYEQYF.

The chain combines TRBV28 with TRBJ2-7; TRBD1 matches at 8 bases. There are 16 residues in the CDR3. V trimming: 6 bases; J trimming: 3 bases; junction bases outside the gene matches: 13. CDR1 and CDR2 (germline): MDHEN, SYDVKM. CDR3 nucleotides: TGTGCCAGCAGCTCGCTATTTTGGGACAGGCTCTACGAGCAGTACTTC. Encoded protein: CASSSLFWDRLYEQYF.

The chain has TRBV19 and TRBJ1-1; D is undetermined. The V end was cut by 0 bases, the J end by 2 bases, with 10 bases between. Germline V gene sequence: CDR1 LNHDA, CDR2 SQIVND (reference sequence). The CDR3 length is 15 residues. CDR3 coding DNA: TGTGCCAGTAGTATAGACCCAACAGTTAACACTGAAGCTTTCTTT. Its protein product is CASSIDPTVNTEAFF. Together with reference TRBV19 and TRBJ1-1, the CDR3 gives the full variable domain: DGGITQSPKYLFRKEGQNVTLSCEQNLNHDAMYWYRQDPGQGLRLIYYSQIVNDFQKGDIAEGYSVSREKKESFPLTVTSAQKNPTAFYLCASSIDPTVNTEAFFGQGTRLTVV.

A word on this clone: The sample holds other DNA sequences that translate to the same CDR3. This sequence joins TRBV7-9 and TRBJ2-1, with a weak D call TRBD1 (5 bases). V lost 5 bases, J lost 7 bases, and 15 bases lay in between. The germline V gene encodes CDR1 SEHNR and CDR2 FQNEAQ (reference sequence). This CDR3 is 14 amino acids long. CDR3 bases: TGTGCCAGCAGCCCAAGAGGCTCAGGGAATGAGCAGTTCTTC. Amino acid sequence: CASSPRGSGNEQFF.

The chain carries TRBV12-3 or TRBV12-4 and TRBJ1-1; D not certain. The CDR3 spans 13 residues. Trimming removed 3 bases from V and 11 bases from J, with 16 bases in between. CDR3 residues: CASSLGPPGRAFF. CDR3 nucleotide sequence: TGTGCCAGCAGTTTGGGTCCCCCCGGGAGGGCTTTCTTT.

This rearrangement joins TRBV5-1 to TRBJ2-1, with 10 bases lining up with TRBD1. The junction had 10 bases not matched to a gene; V was cut back by 5 bases and J by 8 bases. The CDR3 runs 15 residues. CDR1 and CDR2 from the germline V gene are SGHRS and YFSETQ. CDR3 nucleotide sequence: TGCGCCAGCAGACCCGCCCCGGGACAGGGGTATGAGCAGTTCTTC. Protein product: CASRPAPGQGYEQFF. The full variable domain, with the rest looked up from reference TRBV5-1 and TRBJ2-1, is KAGVTQTPRYLIKTRGQQVTLSCSPISGHRSVSWYQQTPGQGLQFLFEYFSETQRNKGNFPGRFSGRQFSNSRSEMNVSTLELGDSALYLCASRPAPGQGYEQFFGPGTRLTVL.

This chain joins TRBV27 and TRBJ2-7; D is perhaps TRBD2 (6 bases). The CDR3 consists of 13 residues. Germline assignment: CDR1 MNHEY and CDR2 SMNVEV (reference sequence). V was cut by 3 bases and J by 2 bases, with 8 bases left in between. CDR3 DNA sequence: TGTGCCAGCAGTTTCCGGGAGACCTACGAGCAGTACTTC. This encodes CASSFRETYEQYF.

The chain recombines TRBV25-1 with TRBJ2-5; a weak D match, TRBD2 (7 bases). There are 16 residues in the CDR3. V was clipped by 1 base and J by 2 bases, with 14 bases between them. The germline gives CDR1 MGHDK, CDR2 SYGVNS. The CDR3 DNA sequence: TGTGCCAGCAGTGAATCGGGCGGGGGCCTTCAAGAGACCCAGTACTTC. The encoded protein is CASSESGGGLQETQYF.